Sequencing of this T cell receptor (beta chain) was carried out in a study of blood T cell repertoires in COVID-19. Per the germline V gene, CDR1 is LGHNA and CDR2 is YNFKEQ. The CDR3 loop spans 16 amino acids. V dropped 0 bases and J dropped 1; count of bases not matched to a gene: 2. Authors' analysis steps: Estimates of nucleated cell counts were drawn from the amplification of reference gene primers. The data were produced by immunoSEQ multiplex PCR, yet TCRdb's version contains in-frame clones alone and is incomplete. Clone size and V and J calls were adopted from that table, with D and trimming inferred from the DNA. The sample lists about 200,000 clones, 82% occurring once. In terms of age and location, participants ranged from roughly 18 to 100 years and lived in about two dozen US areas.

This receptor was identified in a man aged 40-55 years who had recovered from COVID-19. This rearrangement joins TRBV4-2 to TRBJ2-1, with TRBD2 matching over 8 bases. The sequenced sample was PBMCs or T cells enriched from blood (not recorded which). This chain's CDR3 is CASSQDLAGSYNEQFF. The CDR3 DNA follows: TGTGCCAGCAGCCAAGATCTAGCGGGTTCCTACAATGAGCAGTTCTTC.